Following are 20 T cell receptor beta chains from one sample sequenced in a study of blood T cell repertoires in COVID-19. TCRdb keeps only in-frame clones here, not all; method: immunoSEQ multiplex PCR. The sample shows nearly 80,000 clones, roughly nine tenths of them seen only once. Source material: peripheral blood. The receptors were sampled from a woman older than 75 with active or convalescent COVID-19.

The chain has TRBV6-6 and TRBJ2-3; 11 bases are shared with TRBD2. Germline V gives CDR1 MNHNY, CDR2 SVGAGI (reference sequence). Trimming at V came to 0 bases and at J to 11 bases, leaving 7 bases not matched to a gene. The CDR3 contains 15 residues. The CDR3 region has the DNA TGTGCCAGCAGTTACTCGGCTAGCGGGGGGATAAGGCAGTATTTT. It yields the protein CASSYSASGGIRQYF.

V is TRBV18 and J is TRBJ1-2; possibly TRBD1 for D (6 bases). The V and J ends lost 4 bases and 0 bases respectively, with 15 bases between them. This CDR3 comprises 16 residues. From germline, CDR1 is KGHSH and CDR2 LQKENI. DNA of the CDR3: TGTGCCAGCTCACTCGGGCCGACAGGTGCTAACTATGGCTACACCTTC. Protein sequence: CASSLGPTGANYGYTF.

The rearrangement links TRBV6-5 to TRBJ1-2, with 8 bases aligning to TRBD1. Germline CDR1 and CDR2: MNHEY and SVGAGI. V gave up 4 bases and J gave up 5 bases; unmatched junction bases: 6. This CDR3 is built from 14 residues. The DNA for the CDR3 is TGTGCCAGCAGTTTATCAGGGGGCTATTATGGCTACACCTTC. The encoded protein is CASSLSGGYYGYTF.

The V call is TRBV6-1, the J call TRBJ2-2; D may be TRBD1 (6 bases). This CDR3 spans 17 amino acids. Germline values: CDR1 MNHNS, CDR2 SASEGT. The V end was cut by 0 bases, the J end by 5 bases, with 16 bases between. Written as DNA, the CDR3 is TGTGCCAGCAGTGAAGCGGACTGGGGGCAGGGGACCGGGGAGCTGTTTTTT. Protein product: CASSEADWGQGTGELFF.

CDR3 sequence (DNA): TGCGCCAGCAGCTTGGTTGGGGGACAGAACACTGAAGCTTTCTTT. This codes for CASSLVGGQNTEAFF. V usage is TRBV5-1 and J usage is TRBJ1-1, with D perhaps matching TRBD1 (6 bases). Germline assignment: CDR1 SGHRS and CDR2 YFSETQ. The CDR3 is made up of 15 amino acids. V shed 0 bases and J shed 1 base, with 10 bases lying between them.

The J gene is TRBJ2-7, the V gene TRBV11-2; 11 nucleotides align to TRBD1. With V trimmed by 2 bases and J by 7 bases, 13 bases remained unmatched. Germline V gene sequence: CDR1 SGHAT, CDR2 FQNNGV. CDR3 length equals 17 residues. In DNA, the CDR3 is TGTGCCAGCAGCTTAATAGGCGGGGGACAGGGGGGCAAGGAGCAGTACTTC. This translates into CASSLIGGGQGGKEQYF.

This chain links TRBV4-1 with TRBJ1-4, with 10 bases identical to TRBD1. CDR1 and CDR2 from the germline V gene are MGHRA and YSYEKL. Trimming at V came to 0 bases and at J to 10 bases, leaving 20 bases not matched to a gene. This CDR3 is 20 amino acids long. The CDR3 protein is CASSQDLQLDRGRLWGKLFF. The CDR3 coding sequence is TGCGCCAGCAGCCAAGACCTTCAGCTAGACAGGGGGCGGCTATGGGGAAAACTGTTTTTT.

The rearrangement uses TRBV19 and TRBJ1-5; TRBD1 matches at 9 bases. The CDR3 has 17 residues. Germline CDR1 is LNHDA and CDR2 is SQIVND (reference sequence). The ends lost 5 bases at V and 0 bases at J; junction bases unmatched: 8. DNA for the CDR3: TGTGCCAGTAGTGGGGACAGGGCCCTCCTTAGCAATCAGCCCCAGCATTTT. Translating it yields CASSGDRALLSNQPQHF.

This chain connects TRBV11-2 to TRBJ1-4; tentatively, D is TRBD1 (5 bases). V shed 1 base and J shed 8 bases, with 14 bases lying between them. This CDR3 is 15 amino acids long. Germline-derived CDR1 and CDR2 are SGHAT and FQNNGV. CDR3 sequence reads: CASSLGTSPGEKLFF. The CDR3 nucleotides read TGTGCCAGCAGCTTAGGGACATCGCCAGGGGAAAAACTGTTTTTT.

CDR3 amino acids: CASSQDSRTYNEQFF. As DNA, the CDR3 is TGCGCCAGCAGCCAAGACTCCCGTACCTACAATGAGCAGTTCTTC. The J gene is TRBJ2-1, the V gene TRBV4-3, with no clear D. The ends were cut back, 0 bases at V and 2 bases at J, with 8 bases in the middle. The CDR3 sequence is 15 residues long. The V gene's germline CDR1 is LGHNA and CDR2 YSLEER.

This rearrangement joins TRBV5-5 to TRBJ1-2; 7 bases line up with TRBD1. The CDR3 loop spans 14 amino acids. Trimming cost V 4 bases and J 5 bases; bases outside gene matches: 8. Germline CDR1 is SGHKS and CDR2 is YYEKEE (reference sequence). The CDR3: CASSPGTARYGYTF. Here the CDR3 DNA reads TGTGCCAGCAGCCCGGGGACAGCGAGATATGGCTACACCTTC.

This chain uses TRBV6-6 with TRBJ2-3; TRBD2 is a possible D gene (5 bases). The germline V gene has CDR1 MNHNY and CDR2 SVGAGI (reference sequence). Trimming removed 2 bases from V and 6 bases from J, with 12 bases in between. There are 14 residues in the CDR3. The CDR3 is CASSYVTRLDTQYF. CDR3 bases: TGTGCCAGCAGTTACGTCACTAGACTCGATACGCAGTATTTT.

This sequence joins TRBV28 and TRBJ2-4; the D gene is possibly TRBD1 (5 bases). Deletions cut 6 bases from V and 2 bases from J, with 17 bases between. The V gene's germline CDR1 is MDHEN and CDR2 SYDVKM. This CDR3 region has 16 residues. CDR3 DNA: TGTGCCAGCAGGGGCCCCAGGGATGCTACCAAAAACATTCAGTACTTC. Translation: CASRGPRDATKNIQYF. The whole variable domain, remainder taken from reference TRBV28 and TRBJ2-4, is DVKVTQSSRYLVKRTGEKVFLECVQDMDHENMFWYRQDPGLGLRLIYFSYDVKMKEKGDIPEGYSVSREKKERFSLILESASTNQTSMYLCASRGPRDATKNIQYFGAGTRLSVL.

This clone was seen more than once but under ten times. The rearrangement uses TRBV9 and TRBJ2-7; TRBD2 aligns across 7 bases. Germline trimming cut 0 bases from V and 3 bases from J; bases unmatched to any gene: 3. From germline, CDR1 is SGDLS and CDR2 YYNGEE. This CDR3 has 14 amino acids. CDR3 bases: TGTGCCAGCAGCGTAGGTGGGGGGGGCTACGAGCAGTACTTC. It specifies CASSVGGGGYEQYF.

A few counts support this clone. The chain couples TRBV6-2 or TRBV6-3 to TRBJ1-2, with 9 bases lining up with TRBD1. V shed 4 bases, J shed 2 bases, and the junction held 5 bases outside the gene matches. The germline V gene has CDR1 MNHEY and CDR2 SVGEGT. There are 15 residues in the CDR3. CDR3 amino acids: CASSFGTGRNYGYTF. The CDR3 nucleotides read TGTGCCAGCAGTTTCGGGACAGGGAGGAACTATGGCTACACCTTC.

This clone was counted between two and nine times. The chain uses TRBV7-6 and TRBJ2-5; possible D gene TRBD2, 6 bases. The CDR3 loop spans 15 amino acids. Trimming removed 5 bases at V and 2 bases at J, with 15 bases between. CDR1 and CDR2 (germline): SGHVS, FNYEAQ. The DNA for the CDR3 is TGTGCCAGCAGCCCCCCGGGGGTTAAGCAAGAGACCCAGTACTTC. It yields the protein CASSPPGVKQETQYF. Based on the CDR3 plus reference TRBV7-6 and TRBJ2-5, the full variable domain is GAGVSQSPRYKVTKRGQDVALRCDPISGHVSLYWYRQALGQGPEFLTYFNYEAQQDKSGLPNDRFSAERPEGSISTLTIQRTEQRDSAMYRCASSPPGVKQETQYFGPGTRLLVL.

The rearrangement joins TRBV11-2 to TRBJ1-4; the match to TRBD1 covers 11 bases. J lost 8 bases, V lost 5 bases, and 7 bases had no gene match. From germline, CDR1 is SGHAT and CDR2 FQNNGV. The CDR3 spans 15 residues. CDR3 loop: CASSGRDRGREKLFF. The CDR3 DNA follows: TGTGCCAGCAGCGGACGGGACAGGGGGAGAGAAAAACTGTTTTTT. The full variable domain, completed using reference TRBV11-2 and TRBJ1-4, is EAGVAQSPRYKIIEKRQSVAFWCNPISGHATLYWYQQILGQGPKLLIQFQNNGVVDDSQLPKDRFSAERLKGVDSTLKIQPAKLEDSAVYLCASSGRDRGREKLFFGSGTQLSVL.

In nucleotides, the CDR3 is TGCGCCAGCAGGGTGGCAGGGGGCGCTAACTATGGCTACACCTTC. Protein: CASRVAGGANYGYTF. This sequence joins TRBV5-1 and TRBJ1-2, with 8 bases that match TRBD1. Germline loops: CDR1 SGHRS, CDR2 YFSETQ. V was pared by 5 bases and J by 0 bases, with 6 bases of the junction left unmatched. The CDR3 runs to 15 residues.

This clone is deemed medium-sized. The chain has TRBV11-2 and TRBJ1-3; 8 nucleotides line up with TRBD1. The V segment lost 4 bases and the J segment 4 bases; nucleotides outside the gene matches: 6. This CDR3 contains 15 residues. CDR1 and CDR2 (germline): SGHAT, FQNNGV. The CDR3: CASSSPRTGGNTIYF. The CDR3 region has the DNA TGTGCCAGCAGCTCTCCTCGGACAGGGGGAAACACCATATATTTT.

This clone showed up just once. Written as DNA, the CDR3 is TGTGCCAGCTCACCACAGCCAGGGGGCAATGAGCAGTTCTTC. Its protein product is CASSPQPGGNEQFF. The chain couples TRBV18 to TRBJ2-1, with 7 bases lining up with TRBD1. This CDR3 spans 14 amino acids. CDR1 and CDR2 (germline): KGHSH, LQKENI. V was pared by 1 base and J by 6 bases, with 3 bases of the junction left unmatched.